This passage covers 31 T cell receptor beta chains from one sample sequenced in a study of control samples from healthy donors and cancer patients. Using immunoSEQ multiplex PCR, the repertoire was profiled, and TCRdb retains in-frame clones only, with some absent. The sample records about 100,000 clones, around 89% being singletons. The sample was blood. These receptor sequences come from a young man in good health.

This chain joins TRBV5-4 and TRBJ2-2; 7 bases are shared with TRBD1. CDR1 and CDR2 from the germline V gene are SGHNT and YYREEE (reference sequence). The CDR3 is made up of 14 amino acids. With 4 bases clipped from V and 3 bases from J, the junction kept 3 bases outside the gene matches. This CDR3 reads CASSLDRYTGELFF. The DNA of the CDR3 is TGTGCCAGCAGCCTGGACAGGTACACCGGGGAGCTGTTTTTT.

The chain carries TRBV19 and TRBJ2-2; no reliable D call. With 0 bases removed from V and 3 bases from J, the gap between germline ends came to 8 bases. This CDR3 spans 15 amino acids. Looked up from germline, CDR1 is LNHDA and CDR2 is SQIVND (reference sequence). CDR3 nucleotide sequence: TGTGCCAGTAGTATAGAGAGAAGAGACACCGGGGAGCTGTTTTTT. This sequence encodes CASSIERRDTGELFF. Full variable domain (remainder filled in from reference TRBV19 and TRBJ2-2): DGGITQSPKYLFRKEGQNVTLSCEQNLNHDAMYWYRQDPGQGLRLIYYSQIVNDFQKGDIAEGYSVSREKKESFPLTVTSAQKNPTAFYLCASSIERRDTGELFFGEGSRLTVL.

Concerning this clone itself: This specimen includes other DNA sequences encoding the same CDR3. V and J are TRBV9 and TRBJ1-2; no clear D gene. Deletions cut 4 bases from V and 7 bases from J, with 8 bases between. The CDR3 totals 11 residues. Germline CDR1 SGDLS, CDR2 YYNGEE. DNA for the CDR3: TGTGCCAGCAGCCTCAGAGGTGGCTACACCTTC. Protein: CASSLRGGYTF.

V usage is TRBV30 and J usage is TRBJ1-6; D call uncertain. CDR1 and CDR2 from the germline V gene are GTSNPN and SVGIG (reference sequence). This CDR3 contains 13 residues. Deletions cut 0 bases from V and 4 bases from J, with 4 bases between. The CDR3 nucleotides read TGTGCCTGGAGTGTACGGTATAATTCACCCCTCCACTTT. Translation: CAWSVRYNSPLHF.

The rearrangement links TRBV6-5 to TRBJ2-7; D remains unclear. The CDR3 extends over 10 amino acids. V lost 6 bases and J 3 bases, leaving 3 bases between the germline ends. CDR1 and CDR2 from the germline V gene are MNHEY and SVGAGI. DNA of the CDR3: TGTGCCAGCAGCGACTACGAGCAGTACTTC. Residues: CASSDYEQYF.

The rearrangement joins TRBV27 to TRBJ2-1; tentative D call: TRBD1 (6 bases). Trimming pared 5 bases from V and 3 bases from J, leaving 8 bases between. CDR3 size: 13 residues. Germline V gene lookup returns CDR1 MNHEY and CDR2 SMNVEV (reference sequence). The CDR3: CASSGTNYNEQFF. The CDR3 DNA is TGTGCCAGCAGTGGGACAAACTACAATGAGCAGTTCTTC.

The chain carries TRBV6-2 or TRBV6-3 and TRBJ2-7; D uncertain. V was shortened by 0 bases and J by 2 bases, with 29 bases between the two germline ends. CDR1 is MNHEY, CDR2 SVGEGT, per germline. The CDR3 has 21 amino acids. CDR3 DNA: TGTGCCAGCAGTTACTCGAAGGTGGGCGTTTCTGGTCCCATAAGCCCCTACGAGCAGTACTTC. It encodes CASSYSKVGVSGPISPYEQYF.

V and J are TRBV4-2 and TRBJ2-7; possibly TRBD1 or TRBD2 for D (6 bases each). Germline V gene sequence: CDR1 LGHNA, CDR2 YNFKEQ. The germline V and J ends were trimmed by 7 bases and 6 bases, with 22 bases remaining between them. The CDR3 extends over 15 amino acids. The CDR3 region is CASTLNSQGRSEQYF. CDR3 bases: TGTGCCAGCACCCTAAACAGTCAGGGGAGGTCCGAGCAGTACTTC.

This sequence joins TRBV5-1 and TRBJ1-6, with a tentative D call TRBD1 (6 bases). Germline CDR1 and CDR2: SGHRS and YFSETQ. CDR3 length: 15 amino acids. The germline V and J ends were trimmed by 2 bases and 5 bases, with 11 bases remaining between them. The CDR3 coding sequence is TGCGCCAGCAGCTTCCGACAGGCGGATAATTCACCCCTCCACTTT. Encoded protein: CASSFRQADNSPLHF.

The V call is TRBV3-1 (or the pseudogene TRBV3-2), the J call TRBJ1-6; the D gene is possibly TRBD1 (5 bases). From germline, CDR1 is LGHDT and CDR2 YNNKEL (reference sequence). The CDR3 spans 18 residues. V lost 1 base and J 3 bases, leaving 16 bases between the germline ends. Written as DNA, the CDR3 is TGTGCCAGCAGCCAAGTCTCCGGGACCCAAGACTATAATTCACCCCTCCACTTT. Translation: CASSQVSGTQDYNSPLHF.

This rearrangement joins TRBV7-6 to TRBJ2-5; 12 bases fit TRBD2. The CDR3 has 18 residues. From germline, CDR1 is SGHVS and CDR2 FNYEAQ. The junction had 10 bases not matched to a gene; V was cut back by 2 bases and J by 3 bases. CDR3 region: CASSLRLAGVDIKETQYF. The CDR3 DNA follows: TGTGCCAGCAGCTTAAGACTAGCGGGAGTCGATATAAAAGAGACCCAGTACTTC.

The V gene is TRBV28, the J gene TRBJ2-7, with TRBD2 matching over 8 bases. The CDR3 has 14 residues. From germline, CDR1 is MDHEN and CDR2 SYDVKM. The V gene end was trimmed by 7 bases and the J gene end by 5 bases; junction bases not matched to a gene: 10. The CDR3 region has the DNA TGTGCCAGCAATACCGGGACTAGTTGGAACGAGCAGTACTTC. Its translation is CASNTGTSWNEQYF. Variable domain in full (rest from reference TRBV28 and TRBJ2-7): DVKVTQSSRYLVKRTGEKVFLECVQDMDHENMFWYRQDPGLGLRLIYFSYDVKMKEKGDIPEGYSVSREKKERFSLILESASTNQTSMYLCASNTGTSWNEQYFGPGTRLTVT.

The rearrangement uses TRBV30 and TRBJ2-2; no definite D call. With 0 bases removed from V and 0 bases from J, the gap between germline ends came to 11 bases. Germline V gene lookup returns CDR1 GTSNPN and CDR2 SVGIG (reference sequence). The CDR3 covers 16 residues. This CDR3 reads CAWSVLISSNTGELFF. CDR3 nucleotides: TGTGCCTGGAGTGTACTTATCAGCTCGAACACCGGGGAGCTGTTTTTT.

In its sample, this clone was seen a few times. The chain couples TRBV4-1 to TRBJ2-4; 11 nucleotides match TRBD1. Germline loops: CDR1 MGHRA, CDR2 YSYEKL. V shed 0 bases, J shed 6 bases, and the junction held 10 bases outside the gene matches. This CDR3 contains 18 residues. The CDR3 DNA is TGCGCCAGCAGCCAAGATCGTTTTTGGGGGACAGGGGGAAACATTCAGTACTTC. Translated, it gives CASSQDRFWGTGGNIQYF.

This chain uses TRBV18 with TRBJ1-2, with TRBD1 matching over 9 bases. J lost 8 bases, V lost 5 bases, and 9 bases had no gene match. The CDR3 length is 14 residues. Germline-derived CDR1 and CDR2 are KGHSH and LQKENI. CDR3 sequence reads: CASSDLGQGSGYTF. The DNA for the CDR3 is TGTGCCAGCTCAGATTTAGGACAGGGGAGCGGCTACACCTTC. Drawing the rest from reference TRBV18 and TRBJ1-2, the complete variable domain is NAGVMQNPRHLVRRRGQEARLRCSPMKGHSHVYWYRQLPEEGLKFMVYLQKENIIDESGMPKERFSAEFPKEGPSILRIQQVVRGDSAAYFCASSDLGQGSGYTFGSGTRLTVV.

The count of this clone is one. The junction shows a germline mismatch at one end, possibly a read error. The chain uses TRBV19 and TRBJ2-2, with D perhaps TRBD2 (5 bases). This CDR3 comprises 16 residues. CDR1 and CDR2 (germline): LNHDA, SQIVND (reference sequence). CDR3 sequence reads: CASTHPGLGEHRGAVF. In nucleotides, the CDR3 is TGTGCCAGTACCCACCCGGGCCTCGGGGAGCACCGGGGAGCTGTTTTT.

This clone was recorded only once. V usage is TRBV5-1 and J usage is TRBJ2-1; D perhaps matches TRBD1 (5 bases). The CDR3 runs to 13 residues. V gave up 3 bases and J gave up 7 bases, with 11 bases separating them. Germline lookup yields CDR1 SGHRS and CDR2 YFSETQ. CDR3 coding DNA: TGCGCCAGCAGCTCACTACAGGATAATGAGCAGTTCTTC. Its protein is CASSSLQDNEQFF.

The CDR3 protein is CASPPRQPQHF. DNA of the CDR3: TGTGCCAGCCCCCCTAGACAGCCCCAGCATTTT. The J gene is TRBJ1-5, the V gene TRBV6-9; D not certain. The germline V gene encodes CDR1 MNHGY and CDR2 SVAAGI. With 8 bases removed from V and 7 bases from J, the gap between germline ends came to 9 bases. The CDR3 covers 11 residues.

This chain links TRBV19 with TRBJ2-4, with TRBD2 matching over 11 bases. The CDR3 consists of 16 residues. Germline V gives CDR1 LNHDA, CDR2 SQIVND (reference sequence). V trimming: 7 bases; J trimming: 8 bases; junction bases outside the gene matches: 13. The CDR3 DNA is TGTGCCAGTAATGACAGCCCAACTAGCGGGAGATACATTCAGTACTTC. Translation: CASNDSPTSGRYIQYF.

As DNA, the CDR3 is TGCGCCAGCAGCTTGGGGACAGCCATGAACACTGAAGCTTTCTTT. Protein product: CASSLGTAMNTEAFF. The chain joins TRBV5-1 to TRBJ1-1; possibly TRBD1 for D (6 bases). Germline-derived CDR1 and CDR2 are SGHRS and YFSETQ. V lost 0 bases and J lost 0, with 9 bases in between. This CDR3 is built from 15 residues. Full variable domain (remainder filled in from reference TRBV5-1 and TRBJ1-1): KAGVTQTPRYLIKTRGQQVTLSCSPISGHRSVSWYQQTPGQGLQFLFEYFSETQRNKGNFPGRFSGRQFSNSRSEMNVSTLELGDSALYLCASSLGTAMNTEAFFGQGTRLTVV.

V is TRBV9 and J is TRBJ2-2; 9 nucleotides agree with TRBD2. The germline V gene encodes CDR1 SGDLS and CDR2 YYNGEE. The CDR3 extends over 17 amino acids. V lost 0 bases to trimming and J lost 4 bases; unmatched junction nucleotides: 7. The CDR3: CASSVGSRAGGTGELFF. CDR3 DNA: TGTGCCAGCAGCGTAGGTAGCCGAGCGGGGGGCACCGGGGAGCTGTTTTTT.

The J gene is TRBJ2-1, the V gene TRBV14, with 7 positions matching TRBD1. Trimming removed 2 bases from V and 2 bases from J; junction bases left unmatched: 3. The CDR3 runs 15 residues. Germline V gene data show CDR1 as SGHDN and CDR2 as FVKESK. CDR3 loop: CASSQYRGAYNEQFF. The CDR3 nucleotides are TGTGCCAGCAGCCAATACAGGGGTGCCTACAATGAGCAGTTCTTC. Supplemented by reference TRBV14 and TRBJ2-1, the full variable domain reads EAGVTQFPSHSVIEKGQTVTLRCDPISGHDNLYWYRRVMGKEIKFLLHFVKESKQDESGMPNNRFLAERTGGTYSTLKVQPAELEDSGVYFCASSQYRGAYNEQFFGPGTRLTVL.

V usage is TRBV6-1 and J usage is TRBJ1-1; D is ambiguous. The CDR3 extends over 12 amino acids. Germline assignment: CDR1 MNHNS and CDR2 SASEGT. Trimming took off 3 bases at V and 11 bases at J, with 13 bases between the two ends. The CDR3 spells CASSDGSWRAFF. CDR3 DNA: TGTGCCAGCAGTGATGGGTCGTGGCGGGCTTTCTTT.

This sequence joins TRBV7-2 and TRBJ2-3, with 7 bases that match TRBD2. Germline CDR1 SGHTA, CDR2 FQGNSA. The ends lost 3 bases at V and 13 bases at J; junction bases unmatched: 4. The length of the CDR3 is 11 residues. The CDR3 spells CASSFGREKYF. DNA of the CDR3: TGTGCCAGCAGCTTCGGGCGGGAGAAGTATTTT.

This CDR3 is CAWTGLASYEQYF. In DNA, the CDR3 is TGTGCCTGGACTGGCTTAGCCTCCTACGAGCAGTACTTC. The chain recombines TRBV30 with TRBJ2-7; D is unresolved. CDR1 GTSNPN and CDR2 SVGIG come from the germline V gene (reference sequence). The ends were cut back, 4 bases at V and 0 bases at J, with 10 bases in the middle. This CDR3 has 13 residues.

The V gene is TRBV29-1, the J gene TRBJ1-5; 8 bases line up with TRBD1. The trim removed 6 bases at V and 6 bases at J, leaving 7 bases unmatched. CDR1 is SQVTM and CDR2 is ANQGSEA in the germline V gene. This CDR3 contains 13 residues. DNA for the CDR3: TGCAGCGTGGTTGGGACAGGTGCTCAGCCCCAGCATTTT. Its protein is CSVVGTGAQPQHF. The complete variable domain, with remaining parts taken from reference TRBV29-1 and TRBJ1-5, reads SAVISQKPSRDICQRGTSLTIQCQVDSQVTMMFWYRQQPGQSLTLIATANQGSEATYESGFVIDKFPISRPNLTFSTLTVSNMSPEDSSIYLCSVVGTGAQPQHFGDGTRLSIL.

This clone was detected only a few times. The gene calls are TRBV25-1 and TRBJ1-2; D not resolved. Trimming shortened V by 0 bases and J by 5 bases, and 10 bases separated the two germline ends. Germline V gives CDR1 MGHDK, CDR2 SYGVNS. There are 14 residues in the CDR3. The CDR3 here is CASSEYGSLYGYTF. CDR3 nucleotide sequence: TGTGCCAGCAGTGAATATGGCAGCTTGTATGGCTACACCTTC.

The chain has TRBV5-6 and TRBJ1-5; tentative D call: TRBD1 (5 bases). Germline loops: CDR1 SGHDT, CDR2 YYEEEE. V was shortened by 1 base and J by 3 bases, with 17 bases between the two germline ends. This CDR3 is 17 amino acids long. The CDR3 loop is CASSLSGAGLYNQPQHF. CDR3 in DNA: TGTGCCAGCAGCTTGAGCGGGGCAGGGTTATACAATCAGCCCCAGCATTTT.

In its sample, this clone was seen once. This sequence joins TRBV21-1 and TRBJ2-1; no DNA check was done on the table's D call, TRBD2. TRBV21-1 is a pseudogene. This CDR3 is built from 18 residues. The CDR3 bases are TGTGCCAGCAGCAAAGCGTCAGCGGGGGGGCATGCCTACAATGAGCAGTTCTTC. Amino acid sequence: CASSKASAGGHAYNEQFF.

J is TRBJ2-7 and V is TRBV21-1. TRBV21-1 is a pseudogene. The CDR3 runs to 15 residues. The CDR3 DNA follows: TGTGCCAGCAGCAAGGAAATTTGTTCTTCCTACGAGCAGTACGTC. The encoded protein is CASSKEICSSYEQYV.

The chain employs TRBV5-6 and TRBJ1-3, with TRBD1 matching 8 bases. V was pared by 4 bases and J by 4 bases, with 7 bases of the junction left unmatched. The germline V gene has CDR1 SGHDT and CDR2 YYEEEE. CDR3 size: 15 residues. The CDR3 nucleotides are TGTGCCAGCAGCGCATTAACAGGGGGAGGAAACACCATATATTTT. Its translation is CASSALTGGGNTIYF.